Each of the 18 T cell receptor beta chains below was sequenced from the same sample in a study of T cell responses to AZD1222 COVID-19 vaccine. The data were produced by immunoSEQ multiplex PCR, yet TCRdb's version contains in-frame clones alone and is incomplete. The profile shows under 150,000 clones, 93% of them singletons. The source was peripheral blood, collected on day 0 of AZD1222 vaccination. These receptors were obtained from an adult in good health.

The chain recombines TRBV5-6 with TRBJ2-2, with D hard to call. V dropped 4 bases and J dropped 3 bases, with 7 bases sitting between them. The CDR3 runs 13 residues. Germline values: CDR1 SGHDT, CDR2 YYEEEE. The CDR3 protein is CASSPFHTGELFF. In DNA, the CDR3 is TGTGCCAGCAGCCCCTTTCACACCGGGGAGCTGTTTTTT.

The chain employs TRBV6-5 and TRBJ1-3; D is possibly TRBD1 (6 bases). Germline V gene lookup returns CDR1 MNHEY and CDR2 SVGAGI. The CDR3 runs 13 residues. V was clipped by 7 bases and J by 8 bases, with 15 bases between them. Here the CDR3 reads CASTIRGADTIYF. CDR3 nucleotide sequence: TGTGCCAGCACCATACGGGGGGCCGACACCATATATTTT.

The chain recombines TRBV28 with TRBJ1-5, with D possibly TRBD1 on 5 matching bases. CDR3 length: 13 amino acids. The V gene lost 3 bases and the J gene lost 4 bases, with 7 bases spanning the gap. Germline loops: CDR1 MDHEN, CDR2 SYDVKM. The DNA for the CDR3 is TGTGCCAGCAGTTTTGACAGAAATCAGCCCCAGCATTTT. It encodes CASSFDRNQPQHF.

The V and J genes are TRBV4-3 and TRBJ1-2, with TRBD1 as a possible D gene (6 bases). From germline, CDR1 is LGHNA and CDR2 YSLEER. The CDR3 is 15 amino acids. V gave up 2 bases and J gave up 1 base, with 11 bases separating them. The CDR3 sequence is CASSQRGGGNYGYTF. In DNA, the CDR3 is TGCGCCAGCAGCCAAAGGGGAGGGGGTAACTATGGCTACACCTTC.

This sequence joins TRBV7-9 and TRBJ2-1, with 13 bases that match TRBD2. Losses at the gene ends were 5 bases for V and 0 bases for J; bases not matched to a gene: 10. In germline, CDR1 is SEHNR, CDR2 FQNEAQ (reference sequence). The length of the CDR3 is 19 residues. CDR3 protein: CASSPKGTSGISSYNEQFF. DNA for the CDR3: TGTGCCAGCAGCCCGAAGGGGACTAGCGGGATAAGCTCCTACAATGAGCAGTTCTTC.

This chain joins TRBV2 and TRBJ2-5; perhaps TRBD2 as D (5 bases). The CDR3 is made up of 13 amino acids. The V end was cut by 7 bases, the J end by 1 base, with 10 bases between. Germline lookup yields CDR1 SNHLY and CDR2 FYNNEI. The chain's CDR3 is CASNVLGQETQYF. The CDR3 DNA reads as TGTGCCAGCAATGTACTAGGCCAAGAGACCCAGTACTTC.

This chain connects TRBV5-6 to TRBJ1-5; the D is unclear. V shed 4 bases and J shed 2 bases, with 10 bases lying between them. The CDR3 length is 14 residues. CDR1 and CDR2 (germline): SGHDT, YYEEEE. The DNA of the CDR3 is TGTGCCAGCAGCAAACGGAGGGGCAATCAGCCCCAGCATTTT. It encodes CASSKRRGNQPQHF.

V is TRBV15 and J is TRBJ2-1; D remains ambiguous. With 4 bases removed from V and 0 bases from J, the gap between germline ends came to 16 bases. Germline loops: CDR1 LNHNV, CDR2 YYDKDF (reference sequence). The CDR3 is made up of 17 amino acids. This CDR3 reads CATSNPFRAHSYNEQFF. As DNA, the CDR3 is TGTGCCACCAGCAACCCTTTTCGGGCTCACTCCTACAATGAGCAGTTCTTC.

There are a few counts of this clone. V usage is TRBV4-1 and J usage is TRBJ2-3, with D perhaps matching TRBD2 (5 bases). Trimming cost V 3 bases and J 5 bases, with 15 bases left between them. The CDR3 is 15 residues long. The V gene's germline CDR1 is MGHRA and CDR2 YSYEKL. DNA for the CDR3: TGCGCCAGCAGCCATCCCCCCGGACTCGGAGATACGCAGTATTTT. It specifies CASSHPPGLGDTQYF.

V usage is TRBV2 and J usage is TRBJ2-2, with D hard to call. CDR3 length: 15 residues. CDR1 and CDR2 (germline): SNHLY, FYNNEI. Trimming shortened V by 5 bases and J by 1 base, and 11 bases separated the two germline ends. CDR3 in DNA: TGTGCCAGCAGTACCTCGTGGGGGAACACCGGGGAGCTGTTTTTT. Amino acid sequence: CASSTSWGNTGELFF.

V usage is TRBV5-1 and J usage is TRBJ2-1; TRBD1 is a possible D gene (5 bases). The germline CDR1 and CDR2 sequences are SGHRS and YFSETQ. V was shortened by 4 bases and J by 6 bases, with 11 bases between the two germline ends. This CDR3 comprises 13 residues. CDR3 residues: CASSSRVGNEQFF. The CDR3, as DNA: TGCGCCAGCAGCAGCAGGGTGGGCAATGAGCAGTTCTTC.

The chain recombines TRBV28 with TRBJ2-1; 10 nucleotides line up with TRBD1. The CDR3 totals 14 residues. The germline V gene has CDR1 MDHEN and CDR2 SYDVKM. The V gene end was trimmed by 9 bases and the J gene end by 5 bases; junction bases not matched to a gene: 7. The CDR3: CASYRDRGNNEQFF. The CDR3 region has the DNA TGTGCCAGTTACCGGGACAGGGGAAACAATGAGCAGTTCTTC.

V is TRBV2 and J is TRBJ1-6; 7 positions match TRBD1. Germline CDR1 and CDR2: SNHLY and FYNNEI. The V and J ends lost 1 base and 10 bases, in that order; junction bases with no gene match: 7. The CDR3 runs to 15 residues. CDR3 residues: CASSEGWTGQSPLHF. DNA of the CDR3: TGTGCCAGCAGTGAAGGCTGGACAGGCCAATCACCCCTCCACTTT.

The sample holds a few counts of this clone. V and J are TRBV2 and TRBJ2-2; D might be TRBD2 (6 bases). Germline loops: CDR1 SNHLY, CDR2 FYNNEI. Trimming removed 6 bases from V and 7 bases from J, with 21 bases in between. This CDR3 has 16 amino acids. DNA for the CDR3: TGTGCCAGCAGCGAGTTTCCGACTAGGGTGGGCGGGGAGCTGTTTTTT. It codes for CASSEFPTRVGGELFF.

The chain uses TRBV28 and TRBJ1-4, with D possibly being TRBD1 (5 bases). The CDR3 length is 16 residues. Trimming removed 2 bases from V and 5 bases from J, with 15 bases in between. Germline V gene sequence: CDR1 MDHEN, CDR2 SYDVKM. The CDR3 loop is CASSLADSGHNEKLFF. The CDR3 region has the DNA TGTGCCAGCAGTTTAGCCGATTCCGGACACAATGAAAAACTGTTTTTT.

The table lists this clone with a count of one. For the CDR3, the DNA is TGTGCCAGTAGCCGGACCAGGACAGGAAGGGGCGAAAAACTGTTTTTT. It translates to CASSRTRTGRGEKLFF. The chain joins TRBV19 to TRBJ1-4, with TRBD1 matching 7 bases. J lost 8 bases, V lost 6 bases, and 15 bases had no gene match. Germline V gives CDR1 LNHDA, CDR2 SQIVND (reference sequence). The CDR3 extends over 16 amino acids.

The rearrangement links TRBV27 to TRBJ1-1; D is undetermined. CDR1 and CDR2 (germline): MNHEY, SMNVEV (reference sequence). The CDR3 extends over 14 amino acids. The V gene lost 0 bases and the J gene lost 2 bases, with 7 bases spanning the gap. CDR3 DNA sequence: TGTGCCAGCAGTTTATCAGAGTATAACACTGAAGCTTTCTTT. This sequence encodes CASSLSEYNTEAFF.

The chain joins TRBV19 to TRBJ1-2, with D tentatively TRBD1 (5 bases). The CDR3 covers 15 residues. V was clipped by 9 bases and J by 7 bases, with 24 bases between them. Per the germline V gene, CDR1 is LNHDA and CDR2 is SQIVND (reference sequence). This CDR3 is CASLEKGRSISGYTF. DNA of the CDR3: TGTGCCAGCCTTGAGAAGGGACGATCGATCTCTGGCTACACCTTC.